Reported below is one T cell receptor (beta chain). The antigen remains unidentified. This CDR3 contains 12 residues. Germline CDR1 is DFQATT and CDR2 is SNEGSKA (reference sequence). The V end lost 2 bases, the J end lost 0 bases, and 1 base lay between the germline ends. The data were taken from a study of CD8 T cells in Susac syndrome. Roughly 0.45 to 1 ug RNA was reverse transcribed with random hexamers. An immunoSEQ multiplex PCR generated amplified TCR beta CDR3 products spanning 54 Vbeta and 13 Jbeta. TCRdb ran MiXCR on the immunoSEQ multiplex PCR reads and lists one entry per CDR3 protein. The sample has under 200,000 distinct CDR3 sequences, approximately 95% seen once; the top ten hold 0.16%. TCR beta sequencing was performed on blood CD8+ and CD4+ T cells. CD8+ and CD4+ T cells were negatively isolated; TEMRA cells were FACS-enriched. Study results and limitations: As the study acknowledged, the number of individuals who were part of its TCR sequencing and HLA analysis was relatively small.

This clonotype was obtained from a human donor with multiple sclerosis. The chain carries TRBV20-1 and TRBJ2-2; unclear D gene. The sequenced sample consisted of CD8+ T cells from PBMCs. CDR3 region: CSARSNTGELFF. In DNA form, the CDR3 reads TGCAGTGCTAGATCGAACACCGGGGAGCTGTTTTTT.